Below are 4 T cell receptor beta chains sequenced from a single sample in a study of CD8 T cells in Susac syndrome (dated by TCRdb to the late 2010s). The receptor library was made with the immunoSEQ multiplex PCR assay. RNA was extracted with the RNeasy kit and about 0.5 to 1 ug was reverse transcribed using random hexamers. TCRdb reworked the public reads: Q25 trimming with fastp, MiXCR clone assembly, productive beta chains retained. Each CDR3 protein appears once, grouped with its most common genes and DNA. Recorded for this sample are roughly 180,000 distinct CDR3 sequences; over 90% of them occurred a single time. 0.085% to 0.1% of the sample goes to the ten largest clones. Sequenced sample: CD4+ T cells from PBMCs. The receptors shown here come from a human donor with Susac syndrome.

The J gene is TRBJ2-7, the V gene TRBV20-1; 7 nucleotides align to TRBD1. Trimming removed 3 bases from V and 0 bases from J; junction bases left unmatched: 8. Germline V CDR1 and CDR2: DFQATT, SNEGSKA (reference sequence). The CDR3 contains 15 residues. The CDR3 loop reads CSASRQGQSSYEQYF. The CDR3 DNA sequence: TGCAGTGCTAGCCGACAGGGACAGAGCTCCTACGAGCAGTACTTC.

V gene TRBV6-1 combines with J gene TRBJ1-5; 9 bases are a match to TRBD1. The germline CDR1 and CDR2 sequences are MNHNS and SASEGT. The CDR3 has 19 amino acids. V lost 5 bases to trimming and J lost 2 bases; unmatched junction nucleotides: 16. CDR3 amino acids: CASSQPLFSGTGRNQPQHF. CDR3 DNA sequence: TGTGCCAGCAGTCAACCGCTTTTCTCCGGGACAGGGCGCAATCAGCCCCAGCATTTT.

This clonotype was seen a single time. The chain combines TRBV2 with TRBJ2-4; no reliable D call. The CDR3 totals 14 residues. CDR1 SNHLY and CDR2 FYNNEI come from the germline V gene. With 6 bases removed from V and 4 bases from J, the gap between germline ends came to 13 bases. The CDR3 spells CASRGSSTKNIQYF. The CDR3 DNA follows: TGTGCCAGCAGGGGCTCCAGCACAAAAAACATTCAGTACTTC.

This clonotype was seen a handful of times. The V gene is TRBV20-1, the J gene TRBJ2-1, with TRBD2 identical over 12 bases. The V gene end was trimmed by 3 bases and the J gene end by 7 bases; junction bases not matched to a gene: 7. The CDR3 spans 15 residues. Germline-derived CDR1 and CDR2 are DFQATT and SNEGSKA (reference sequence). The CDR3 DNA sequence: TGCAGTGCTAGGACGGGACTAGCGGGTGTAAATGAGCAGTTCTTC. Translation: CSARTGLAGVNEQFF.